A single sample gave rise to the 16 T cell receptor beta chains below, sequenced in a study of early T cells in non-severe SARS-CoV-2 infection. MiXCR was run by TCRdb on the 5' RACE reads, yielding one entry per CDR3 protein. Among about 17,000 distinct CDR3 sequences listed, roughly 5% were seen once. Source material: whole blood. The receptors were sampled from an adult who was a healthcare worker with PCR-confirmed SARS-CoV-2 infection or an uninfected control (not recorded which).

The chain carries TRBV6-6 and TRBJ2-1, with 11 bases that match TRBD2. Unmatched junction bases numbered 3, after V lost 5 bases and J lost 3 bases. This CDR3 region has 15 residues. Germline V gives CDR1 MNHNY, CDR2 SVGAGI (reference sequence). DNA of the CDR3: TGTGCCAGCAGTATGGGACTAGCGGTCTACAATGAGCAGTTCTTC. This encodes CASSMGLAVYNEQFF.

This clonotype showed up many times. In DNA, the CDR3 is TGTGCCTGGAGTGTAAAGGGAGATACGCAGTATTTT. It yields the protein CAWSVKGDTQYF. This chain uses TRBV30 with TRBJ2-3; D uncertain. CDR3 length: 12 residues. Trimming took off 0 bases at V and 5 bases at J, with 6 bases between the two ends. Germline-derived CDR1 and CDR2 are GTSNPN and SVGIG (reference sequence).

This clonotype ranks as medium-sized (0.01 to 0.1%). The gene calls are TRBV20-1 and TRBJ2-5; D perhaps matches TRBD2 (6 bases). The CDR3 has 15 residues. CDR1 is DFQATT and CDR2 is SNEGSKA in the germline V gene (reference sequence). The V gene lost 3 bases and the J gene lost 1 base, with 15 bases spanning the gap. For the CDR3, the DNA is TGCAGTGCTAGTAAACTAGCAGTTACCCAAGAGACCCAGTACTTC. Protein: CSASKLAVTQETQYF.

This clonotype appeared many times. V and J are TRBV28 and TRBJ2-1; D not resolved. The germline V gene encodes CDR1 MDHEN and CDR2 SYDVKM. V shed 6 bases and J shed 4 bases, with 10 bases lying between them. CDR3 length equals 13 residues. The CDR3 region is CASSPFKYNEQFF. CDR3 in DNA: TGTGCCAGCAGCCCTTTCAAGTACAATGAGCAGTTCTTC.

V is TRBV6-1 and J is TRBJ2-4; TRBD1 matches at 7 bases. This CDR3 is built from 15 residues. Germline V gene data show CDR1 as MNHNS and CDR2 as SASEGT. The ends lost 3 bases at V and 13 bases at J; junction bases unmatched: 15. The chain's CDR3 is CASSEFGLRDRSQYF. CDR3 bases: TGTGCCAGCAGTGAGTTTGGGCTTAGGGACAGAAGCCAGTACTTC.

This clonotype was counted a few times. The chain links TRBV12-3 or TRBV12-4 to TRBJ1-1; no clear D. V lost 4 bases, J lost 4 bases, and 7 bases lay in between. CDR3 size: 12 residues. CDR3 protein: CASSYGFTEAFF. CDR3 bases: TGTGCCAGCAGTTACGGGTTCACTGAAGCTTTCTTT.

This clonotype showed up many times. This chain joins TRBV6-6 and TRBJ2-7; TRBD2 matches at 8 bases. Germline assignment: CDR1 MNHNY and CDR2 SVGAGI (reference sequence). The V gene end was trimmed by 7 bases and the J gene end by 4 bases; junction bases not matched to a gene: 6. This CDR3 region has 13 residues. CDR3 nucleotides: TGTGCCAGCAAAGGGCTAGCGGGTTACGAGCAGTACGTC. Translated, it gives CASKGLAGYEQYV.

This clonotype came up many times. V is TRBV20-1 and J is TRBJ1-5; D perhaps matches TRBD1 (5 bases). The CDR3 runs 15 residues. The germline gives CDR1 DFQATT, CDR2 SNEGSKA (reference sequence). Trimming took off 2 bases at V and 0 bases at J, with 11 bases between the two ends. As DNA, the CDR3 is TGCAGTGCTAGAACAGGCTTTTATAGCAATCAGCCCCAGCATTTT. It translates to CSARTGFYSNQPQHF.

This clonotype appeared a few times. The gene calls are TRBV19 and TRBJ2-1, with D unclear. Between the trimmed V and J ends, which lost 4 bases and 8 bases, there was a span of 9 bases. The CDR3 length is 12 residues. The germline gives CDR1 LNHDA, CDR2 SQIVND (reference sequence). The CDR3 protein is CASSTHIYEQFF. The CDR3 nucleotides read TGTGCCAGTAGTACTCACATATATGAGCAGTTCTTC.

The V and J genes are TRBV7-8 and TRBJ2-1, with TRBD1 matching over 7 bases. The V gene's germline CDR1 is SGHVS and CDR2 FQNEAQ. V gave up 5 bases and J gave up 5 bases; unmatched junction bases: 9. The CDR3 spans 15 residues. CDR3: CASSPRQGKDNEQFF. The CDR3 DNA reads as TGTGCCAGCAGCCCGAGACAGGGAAAAGACAATGAGCAGTTCTTC. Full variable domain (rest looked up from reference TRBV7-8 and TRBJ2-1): GAGVSQSPRYKVAKRGQDVALRCDPISGHVSLFWYQQALGQGPEFLTYFQNEAQLDKSGLPSDRFFAERPEGSVSTLKIQRTQQEDSAVYLCASSPRQGKDNEQFFGPGTRLTVL.

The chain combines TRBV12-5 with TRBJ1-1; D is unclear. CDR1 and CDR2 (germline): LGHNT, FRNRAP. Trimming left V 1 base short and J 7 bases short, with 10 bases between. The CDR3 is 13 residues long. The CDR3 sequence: CASGLGGRFEAFF. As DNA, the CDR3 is TGTGCTAGTGGTTTGGGAGGACGGTTTGAAGCTTTCTTT. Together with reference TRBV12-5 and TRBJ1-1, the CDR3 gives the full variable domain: DARVTQTPRHKVTEMGQEVTMRCQPILGHNTVFWYRQTMMQGLELLAYFRNRAPLDDSGMPKDRFSAEMPDATLATLKIQPSEPRDSAVYFCASGLGGRFEAFFGQGTRLTVV.

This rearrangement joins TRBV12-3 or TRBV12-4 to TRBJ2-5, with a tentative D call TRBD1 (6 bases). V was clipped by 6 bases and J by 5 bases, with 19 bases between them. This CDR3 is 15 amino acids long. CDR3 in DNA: TGTGCCAGCAGCATCTATACTCCGCAGGGGGAGACCCAGTACTTC. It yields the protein CASSIYTPQGETQYF.

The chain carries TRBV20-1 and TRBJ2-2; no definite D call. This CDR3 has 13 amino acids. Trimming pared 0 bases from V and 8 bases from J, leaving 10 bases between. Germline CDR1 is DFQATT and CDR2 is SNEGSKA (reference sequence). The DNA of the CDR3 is TGCAGTGCTAGAGAACGGCTTTTAGGGGAGCTGTTTTTT. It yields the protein CSARERLLGELFF.

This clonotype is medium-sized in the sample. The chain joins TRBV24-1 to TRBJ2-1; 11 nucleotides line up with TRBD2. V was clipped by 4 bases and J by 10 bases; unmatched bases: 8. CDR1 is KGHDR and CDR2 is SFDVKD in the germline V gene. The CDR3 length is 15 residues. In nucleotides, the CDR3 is TGTGCCACCAGTGAATTAGCGGGAGGGAAATACGAGCAGTTCTTC. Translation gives CATSELAGGKYEQFF.

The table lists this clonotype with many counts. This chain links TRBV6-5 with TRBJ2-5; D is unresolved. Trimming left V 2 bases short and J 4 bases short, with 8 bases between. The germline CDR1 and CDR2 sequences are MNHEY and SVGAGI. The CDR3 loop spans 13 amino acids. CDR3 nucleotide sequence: TGTGCCAGCAGTTACGGTGTGCGAGAGACCCAGTACTTC. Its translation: CASSYGVRETQYF.

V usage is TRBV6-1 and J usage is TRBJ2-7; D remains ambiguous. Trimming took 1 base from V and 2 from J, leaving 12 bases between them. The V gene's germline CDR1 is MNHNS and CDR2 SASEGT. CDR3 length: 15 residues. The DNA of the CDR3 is TGTGCCAGCAGTGAAGAGGTGACAAACCCCTACGAGCAGTACTTC. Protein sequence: CASSEEVTNPYEQYF.